Listed below are T cell receptor beta chains from one sample, sequenced in a study of lymphopenia after photon versus proton radiotherapy. Using immunoSEQ multiplex PCR, the repertoire was profiled, and TCRdb retains in-frame clones only, with some absent. The top ten clones hold around 5.1% of a sample with some 170,000 clones, 80% to 90% of them seen once. The source material was peripheral blood, sampled from a patient treated with photon-based radiotherapy. These receptors were obtained from a man in his fifties or sixties with gastric cancer. CDR3s include the opening cysteine and the closing phenylalanine or tryptophan. Fields, in order: clone size, D gene, V gene, J gene, CDR3 DNA, CDR3 protein. A D gene is named only where the DNA matches it firmly. The size field is filled for only some rows; it gives once, few, many or a size class.

>NA|NA|TRBV7-9|TRBJ2-7
TGTGCCAGCAACAAGGGGGGGAGCTCCTACGAGCAGTACTTC
CASNKGGSSYEQYF
>many|TRBD1|TRBV5-1|TRBJ2-7
TGCGCCAGCAGCGCCGGGACAGGGGGCTCCTACGAGCAGTACTTC
CASSAGTGGSYEQYF
>NA|NA|TRBV5-6|TRBJ2-7
TGTGCCAGCAGTATCGGGCCGGTCTCCTACGAGCAGTACTTC
CASSIGPVSYEQYF
>NA|NA|TRBV19|TRBJ2-7
TGTGCCAGTAGGGGGTACTATAACGAGCAGTACTTC
CASRGYYNEQYF
>NA|NA|TRBV6-5|TRBJ1-1
TGTGCCAGCAGTCTCCGCCGGGACACCACTGAAGCTTTCTTT
CASSLRRDTTEAFF
>few|NA|TRBV9|TRBJ1-3
TGTGCCAGCAGCGCCGAGCCAAGCCTTCGTGGAAACACCATATATTTT
CASSAEPSLRGNTIYF
>NA|TRBD2|TRBV15|TRBJ2-2
TGTGCCACCAGCCCCCGACTAGCGGCGTACACCGGGGAGCTGTTTTTT
CATSPRLAAYTGELFF
>NA|TRBD2|TRBV27|TRBJ2-1
TGTGCCAGCAGTTTCGCGGGGGGTACCTACAATGAGCAGTTCTTC
CASSFAGGTYNEQFF
>NA|NA|TRBV4-2|TRBJ2-1
TGTGCCAGCAGCCATGGGGGCGGGAGCTACAATGAGCAGTTCTTC
CASSHGGGSYNEQFF
>NA|NA|TRBV11-2|TRBJ1-5
TGTGCCAGCAGCTTACCAGGGGGCAATCAGCCCCAGCATTTT
CASSLPGGNQPQHF
>NA|NA|TRBV28|TRBJ1-5
TGTGCCAGCTCCCTCTCGGGTCAGCCCCAGCATTTT
CASSLSGQPQHF
>NA|NA|TRBV18|TRBJ1-4
TGTGCCAGCTCACCTGGGGTTGGAACTAATGAAAAACTGTTTTTT
CASSPGVGTNEKLFF
>few|NA|TRBV6-5|TRBJ1-1
TGTGCCAGCAGTAAATATTCGACAGCCGCCTCTGAAGCTTTCTTT
CASSKYSTAASEAFF
>NA|NA|TRBV11-2|TRBJ1-3
TGTGCCAGCAGCCCCTACGGGAGCTCTGGAAACACCATATATTTT
CASSPYGSSGNTIYF
>once|TRBD1|TRBV7-9|TRBJ2-5
TGTGCCAGCAGCTTAAGGGGACAGGGGGCGCGACAAGAGACCCAGTACTTC
CASSLRGQGARQETQYF
>NA|NA|TRBV6-6|TRBJ1-5
TGTGCCAGCAGCCCCAGGTGGTCGGATAGCAATCAGCCCCAGCATTTT
CASSPRWSDSNQPQHF
>few|NA|TRBV7-9|TRBJ2-3
TGTGCCAGCAGCTTAGACGGGATCACAGATACGCAGTATTTT
CASSLDGITDTQYF
>NA|TRBD1|TRBV2|TRBJ1-2
TGTGCCAGCAGTGTCCCCGGGACAGGGAACTATGGCTACACCTTC
CASSVPGTGNYGYTF
>NA|TRBD1|TRBV5-1|TRBJ2-2
TGCGCCAGCAGCTTGGCCCCAGGGGGCGGGGAGCTGTTTTTT
CASSLAPGGGELFF